This paragraph covers one T cell receptor (beta chain) sequence. Its antigen remains unidentified. This entry belongs to a study of OX40 agonist ivuxolimab in advanced cancers. Patients with a history of autoimmune disease or on systemic immunosuppression were excluded. Peripheral blood came from all dose cohorts at three timepoints. Germline-derived CDR1 and CDR2 are WSHSY and SAAADI. This CDR3 spans 14 amino acids. The junction had 3 bases not matched to a gene; V was cut back by 3 bases and J by 2 bases. Study-level results: Fewer expanded clones were found on average in CD4+ than in CD8+ T cells.

The table came from immunoSEQ multiplex PCR; TCRdb's copy has only in-frame clones and leaves some out. The data hold more than 20,000 clones, with approximately 87% observed a single time. Sequencing was performed on CD4+ or CD8+ T cells sorted from blood, taken in a trial of the OX40 agonist ivuxolimab. The clonotype was recovered from an adult with an advanced solid tumor such as melanoma, head and neck, liver or kidney cancer. V and J are TRBV10-2 and TRBJ2-5; 7 bases match TRBD2. CDR3 in DNA: TGCGCCAGCAGTGATGGGGGGGGGCAAGAGACCCAGTACTTC. This gives the protein CASSDGGGQETQYF.